The sequence of this TCR beta chain was determined in a study of glioma-infiltrating T cells after dendritic cell vaccination. Study information: Dendritic cell vaccination trial patients had either newly diagnosed or recurrent glioblastoma. Monocyte-derived dendritic cells, cultured seven days with IL-4 and GM-CSF, were pulsed with autologous tumor lysate. Dendritic cell vaccine was injected intradermally three times, biweekly.

Amplification used 60 V beta primers and 13 J beta primers. Measured with immunoSEQ multiplex PCR; TCRdb has only the in-frame clones, and not every one. The table shows over 90,000 clones, with roughly 80% occurring only once. Germline loops: CDR1 LGHNA, CDR2 YSLEER. The length of the CDR3 is 17 residues. J was trimmed by 3 bases and V by 0 bases; bases with no gene match: 9. This receptor was identified in a human donor with glioblastoma. This chain uses TRBV4-3 with TRBJ2-5; 8 bases fit TRBD2. The source material was blood, sampled before dendritic cell vaccination. In nucleotides, the CDR3 is TGCGCCAGCAGCCAAGATCGGGCTAGCGGGTCTGAAGAGACCCAGTACTTC. Translating gives CASSQDRASGSEETQYF.